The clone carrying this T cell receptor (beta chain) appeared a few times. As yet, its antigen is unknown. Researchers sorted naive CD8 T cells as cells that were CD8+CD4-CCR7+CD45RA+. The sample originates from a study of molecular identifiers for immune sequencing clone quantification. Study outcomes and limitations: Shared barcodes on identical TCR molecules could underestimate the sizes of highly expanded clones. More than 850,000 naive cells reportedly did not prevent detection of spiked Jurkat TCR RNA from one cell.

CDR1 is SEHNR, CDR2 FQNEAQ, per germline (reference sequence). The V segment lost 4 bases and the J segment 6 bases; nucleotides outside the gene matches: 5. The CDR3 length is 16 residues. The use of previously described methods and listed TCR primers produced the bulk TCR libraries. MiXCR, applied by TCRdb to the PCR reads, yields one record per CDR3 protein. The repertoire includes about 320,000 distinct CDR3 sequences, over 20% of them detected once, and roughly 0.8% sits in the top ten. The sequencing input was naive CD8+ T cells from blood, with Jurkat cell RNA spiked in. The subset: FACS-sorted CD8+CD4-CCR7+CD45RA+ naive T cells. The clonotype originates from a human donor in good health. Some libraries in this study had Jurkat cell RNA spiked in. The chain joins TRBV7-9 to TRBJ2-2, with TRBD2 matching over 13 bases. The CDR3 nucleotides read TGTGCCAGCAGCTCAACTAGCGGGGGGGCACCCGGGGAGCTGTTTTTT. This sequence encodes CASSSTSGGAPGELFF. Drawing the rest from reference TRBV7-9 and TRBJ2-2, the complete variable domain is DTGVSQNPRHKITKRGQNVTFRCDPISEHNRLYWYRQTLGQGPEFLTYFQNEAQLEKSRLLSDRFSAERPKGSFSTLEIQRTEQGDSAMYLCASSSTSGGAPGELFFGEGSRLTVL.